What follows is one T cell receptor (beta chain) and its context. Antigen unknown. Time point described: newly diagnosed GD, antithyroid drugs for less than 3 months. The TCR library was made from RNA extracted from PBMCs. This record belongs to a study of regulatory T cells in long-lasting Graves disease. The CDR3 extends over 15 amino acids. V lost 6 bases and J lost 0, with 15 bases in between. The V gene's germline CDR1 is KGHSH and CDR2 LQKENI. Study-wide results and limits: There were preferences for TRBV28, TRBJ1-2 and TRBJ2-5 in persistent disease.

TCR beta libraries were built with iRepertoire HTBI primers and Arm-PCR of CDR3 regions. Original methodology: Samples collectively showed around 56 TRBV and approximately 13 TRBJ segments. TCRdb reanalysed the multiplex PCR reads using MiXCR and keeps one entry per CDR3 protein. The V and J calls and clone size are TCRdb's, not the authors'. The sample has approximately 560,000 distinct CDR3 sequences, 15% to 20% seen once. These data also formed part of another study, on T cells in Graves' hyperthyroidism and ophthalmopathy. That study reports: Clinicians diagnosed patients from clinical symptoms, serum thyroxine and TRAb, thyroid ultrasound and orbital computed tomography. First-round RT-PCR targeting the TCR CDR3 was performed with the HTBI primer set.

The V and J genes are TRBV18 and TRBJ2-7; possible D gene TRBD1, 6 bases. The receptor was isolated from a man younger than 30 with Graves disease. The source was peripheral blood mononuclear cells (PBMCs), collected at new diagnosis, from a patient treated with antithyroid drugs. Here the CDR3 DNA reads TGTGCCAGCTCTCCGACAGGTGTACGCTCCTACGAGCAGTACTTC. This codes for CASSPTGVRSYEQYF.